Given below is one T cell receptor beta chain in context. There are 16 residues in the CDR3. Germline V gene lookup returns CDR1 SGHTA and CDR2 FQGNSA. The V segment lost 5 bases and the J segment 5 bases; nucleotides outside the gene matches: 9. Study processing details: Nucleated cell counts were estimated from reference gene primer amplification. Measured with immunoSEQ multiplex PCR; TCRdb has only the in-frame clones, and not every one. The V and J calls and clone size were taken over from that table, and D and trimming were inferred from the DNA. The table lists around 180,000 clones, about four fifths of them singletons, with about 10% in the top ten. The data were obtained in a study of blood T cell repertoires in COVID-19. Study information: Sample material is recorded as cDNA or gDNA derived from T cells, B-cell-depleted T cells, or PBMCs.

J is TRBJ2-5 and V is TRBV7-2; 12 bases fit TRBD2. The clonotype comes from a woman of 80 years or more with active or convalescent COVID-19. The sample comprised peripheral blood. The CDR3 is CASSHRLAGVGETQYF. For the CDR3, the DNA is TGTGCCAGCAGCCATAGACTAGCGGGAGTGGGCGAGACCCAGTACTTC.